This record covers a single T cell receptor beta chain. Authors' analysis steps: Scientists estimated how many nucleated cells there were by amplifying reference gene primers. Libraries were prepared by immunoSEQ multiplex PCR; TCRdb keeps only in-frame clonotypes and omits some of them. The V and J calls and clone size come from that table; D and trimming were worked out from the DNA. The sample lists about 280,000 clones; about 89% were seen once. The data were obtained in a study of blood T cell repertoires in COVID-19. Germline CDR1 SQVTM, CDR2 ANQGSEA. The CDR3 contains 15 residues. J lost 0 bases, V lost 5 bases, and 6 bases had no gene match.

The chain recombines TRBV29-1 with TRBJ2-3, with 9 bases identical to TRBD2. This TCR came from a woman in her forties who had recovered from COVID-19. Material for sequencing was peripheral blood. The CDR3 DNA sequence: TGCAGCGTTCGTAGCGGGAGTAGGAGCACAGATACGCAGTATTTT. Its protein product is CSVRSGSRSTDTQYF.